Listed below are T cell receptor beta chains from one sample, sequenced in a study of tumor-infiltrating lymphocytes in glioblastoma multiforme. TCRdb independently ran MiXCR on the multiplex PCR reads; one entry per CDR3 protein. This sample carries approximately 11,000 distinct CDR3 sequences, over 60% of them seen once, and the ten largest clones take 30% to 45%. The specimen was brain tumor tissue. Source of these receptors: a male donor with glioblastoma. Each CDR3 is given with its conserved first and last residue. The D gene is left open where the match is weak. Only part of the rows carry a size: once, few, many, or a class if the clone is expanded.

length	V	D	J	size	CDR3
14	TRBV12-3/TRBV12-4	TRBD2	TRBJ2-7	NA	CASRGTAGGYEQYF
16	TRBV20-1	TRBD2	TRBJ2-3	NA	CSARGLLAASTDTQYF
17	TRBV11-3	TRBD2	TRBJ2-1	NA	CASSGGGLAGGQNEQFF
16	TRBV11-2	NA	TRBJ2-1	NA	CASSLVRQPDYNGQFF
16	TRBV11-2	TRBD2	TRBJ2-3	NA	CASSPGTSGRSDTQYF
13	TRBV29-1	NA	TRBJ1-6	NA	CNIARNRESPLHF
14	TRBV5-1	NA	TRBJ1-1	NA	CASSLAGGYIEALF
15	TRBV20-1	TRBD1	TRBJ2-5	NA	CSARDSTGLQETQYF
16	TRBV11-1	TRBD2	TRBJ2-1	NA	CASSLSWVAGDNEQFF
18	TRBV20-1	TRBD2	TRBJ2-5	NA	CSARDESGGQKSQETQYF
15	TRBV11-2	NA	TRBJ2-2	NA	CAGNRRGVDTGELFF
13	TRBV6-2/TRBV6-3	NA	TRBJ2-7	NA	CASSYRKPGEQYF
16	TRBV11-2	NA	TRBJ2-1	NA	CASNLVRWPDYNEQFF
13	TRBV12-3/TRBV12-4	NA	TRBJ1-1	NA	CASSFQGNTEAFF
16	TRBV28	NA	TRBJ2-3	once	CASSPPGGGGTDTQYF
14	TRBV20-1	TRBD1	TRBJ2-3	NA	CSARKTGGLDTQYF
12	TRBV11-3	TRBD2	TRBJ2-1	NA	CASSSREGERFF
12	TRBV29-1	NA	TRBJ1-2	NA	CSVELQRVGYTF
15	TRBV4-2	NA	TRBJ2-1	few	CASSQVWVSNNGQFF
12	TRBV6-2/TRBV6-3	NA	TRBJ2-3	NA	CASSSLQGTGYF
12	TRBV20-1	TRBD2	TRBJ2-1	few	CSGPAGVGEQFF
14	TRBV12-3/TRBV12-4	NA	TRBJ2-5	NA	CASTLDGTVGTQYF
14	TRBV11-2	NA	TRBJ2-7	NA	CASSYQGRGYEQYF
13	TRBV11-2	NA	TRBJ1-1	large	CASSLDGGVEAFF
15	TRBV11-2	NA	TRBJ1-4	NA	CASSLFGGAPEKLFF
16	TRBV5-6	TRBD1	TRBJ2-7	once	CASSSYGQVAPYEQYF
17	TRBV4-1	NA	TRBJ2-1	once	CASSIQGGRAPYKEQFF
14	TRBV5-4	TRBD2	TRBJ2-3	NA	CASSAAGGTDTQYF
15	TRBV20-1	NA	TRBJ2-7	NA	CSAREGSPEGYEQYF
13	TRBV30	NA	TRBJ2-3	once	CAWCEGNTDTQYF
14	TRBV6-1	NA	TRBJ1-2	NA	CASRISETFYGYTF
16	TRBV7-9	TRBD2	TRBJ2-1	NA	CASSPSSGSAKTEQFF
16	TRBV9	TRBD2	TRBJ2-1	NA	CASSKGLAGGPNEQFF
16	TRBV20-1	TRBD1	TRBJ2-6	medium-sized	CSARGTGLSGANVLTF
13	TRBV5-6	TRBD1	TRBJ2-7	NA	CASSAWDSYEQYF
14	TRBV24-1	NA	TRBJ2-1	NA	CATTDPTIYNEQFF
11	TRBV12-3/TRBV12-4	NA	TRBJ2-5	NA	CASSLIETQYF
12	TRBV6-5	NA	TRBJ1-6	NA	CASGVGNSPLHF
15	TRBV24-1	NA	TRBJ2-1	NA	CTTSDLSGKYNGQFF
13	TRBV7-9	TRBD2	TRBJ2-7	NA	CASTQAGVVEQYF
16	TRBV11-1	TRBD2	TRBJ2-1	NA	CASSLVSQRDGNEQFF
14	TRBV29-1	TRBD1	TRBJ2-7	NA	CIVQGTEGLYEQYF
13	TRBV11-2	NA	TRBJ2-1	NA	CASSLDGGKDQFF
15	TRBV4-2	NA	TRBJ2-3	medium-sized	CASSQDTGSTDTQYF
15	TRBV10-2	NA	TRBJ2-3	NA	CASSEAGARANTQYF